A single sample gave rise to the 21 T cell receptor beta chains below, sequenced in a study of T cells in women clearing cervical HPV infection. Some clones are missing from TCRdb's copy, which holds only in-frame ones; the method was immunoSEQ multiplex PCR. This repertoire includes roughly 30,000 clones. The sequencing input was blood buffy coat. These receptors all come from a woman between 18 and 70 years old with a cervical HPV16 infection that either progressed to CIN3+ or cleared (not recorded which).

Regarding this clone: The read comes to an end 3 residues before the CDR3 does, leaving the germline J gene to fill in the end. This chain uses TRBV4-2 with TRBJ2-7; a possible D gene is TRBD1 (6 bases). The CDR3 runs 15 residues. The germline gives CDR1 LGHNA, CDR2 YNFKEQ. V lost 0 bases and J 6 bases, leaving 15 bases between the germline ends. Partial CDR3 DNA: TGTGCCAGCAGCCAAGAAGCTAGGACAGCCCCCGAG. The encoded protein is CASSQEARTAPE. The full CDR3 protein reads CASSQEARTAPEQYF.

About this clone itself: The CDR3 end falls 3 residues outside the read, so it is completed with the germline J gene. The gene calls are TRBV11-2 and TRBJ1-1; D is unclear. Germline V gives CDR1 SGHAT, CDR2 FQNNGV. CDR3 length: 13 amino acids. The V end was cut by 2 bases, the J end by 1 base, with 5 bases between. The CDR3 loop is CASSLSENTEAFF. The part of the CDR3 DNA that was read is TGTGCCAGCAGCTTATCAGAGAACACTGAA.

Points on this clone: The read terminates 3 residues ahead of where the CDR3 ends, so the germline J gene completes it. The chain recombines TRBV20-1 with TRBJ1-4; no reliable D call. Trimming shortened V by 7 bases and J by 7 bases, and 16 bases separated the two germline ends. Germline V gives CDR1 DFQATT, CDR2 SNEGSKA (reference sequence). The CDR3 has 13 amino acids. CDR3 residues: CSVSEGYSEKLFF. The DNA read from the CDR3 is TGCAGTGTTTCCGAAGGGTATAGTGAAAAA.

About this clone itself: The read ends 3 residues before the CDR3 terminus; that terminus is restored from the germline J gene. The V and J genes are TRBV7-3 and TRBJ2-2; D is perhaps TRBD2 (6 bases). CDR3 length: 16 residues. V lost 5 bases to trimming and J lost 2 bases, with 15 bases between them. CDR1 SGHTA and CDR2 FQGTGA come from the germline V gene. The CDR3 sequence is CASSPRDFLNTGELFF. The sequenced part of the CDR3 DNA is TGTGCCAGCAGCCCCCGGGACTTTTTAAACACCGGGGAG. The variable domain in full, completed from reference TRBV7-3 and TRBJ2-2, reads GAGVSQTPSNKVTEKGKYVELRCDPISGHTALYWYRQSLGQGPEFLIYFQGTGAADDSGLPNDRFFAVRPEGSVSTLKIQRTERGDSAVYLCASSPRDFLNTGELFFGEGSRLTVL.

About this clone: The CDR3 end lies 3 residues beyond the end of the read and is filled in from the germline J gene. This chain links TRBV4-2 with TRBJ1-2; the D gene is possibly TRBD1 (5 bases). The CDR3 spans 15 residues. V lost 0 bases to trimming and J lost 1 base, with 9 bases between them. CDR1 and CDR2 from the germline V gene are LGHNA and YNFKEQ. The CDR3 bases that were read are TGTGCCAGCAGCCAAGAATCGAGGGGTAACTATGGC. Translating gives CASSQESRGNYG. The CDR3 as a whole reads CASSQESRGNYGYTF.

Regarding this clone: The read is 3 residues too short to cover the CDR3 end, so that end is filled in from the germline J gene. This chain connects TRBV4-1 to TRBJ2-2, with no clear D. The CDR3 is 15 residues long. The germline V gene encodes CDR1 MGHRA and CDR2 YSYEKL. The V end was cut by 1 base, the J end by 4 bases, with 10 bases between. The CDR3: CASSQGRSITGELFF. The CDR3 bases that were read are TGCGCCAGCAGCCAAGGCAGGTCTATCACCGGGGAG.

Turning to this clone: Read data end 3 residues before the CDR3 end; the end is taken from the germline J gene. The rearrangement uses TRBV20-1 and TRBJ1-1, with D possibly being TRBD1 (6 bases). The V gene lost 4 bases and the J gene lost 1 base, with 19 bases spanning the gap. CDR1 is DFQATT, CDR2 SNEGSKA, per germline (reference sequence). The CDR3 covers 16 residues. CDR3: CSAIDRWGAGNTEAFF. The part of the CDR3 DNA that was read is TGCAGTGCTATCGACAGGTGGGGAGCCGGGAACACTGAA.

A note on this clone: The read comes to an end 3 residues before the CDR3 does, leaving the germline J gene to fill in the end. V usage is TRBV5-1 and J usage is TRBJ2-7; TRBD1 agrees at 7 bases. This CDR3 has 19 amino acids. CDR1 is SGHRS, CDR2 YFSETQ, per germline. Losses at the gene ends were 0 bases for V and 2 bases for J; bases not matched to a gene: 17. CDR3 sequence reads: CASSLARGSFVRGPYEQYF. CDR3 DNA, as far as it was read: TGCGCCAGCAGCTTGGCCAGGGGGTCGTTTGTAAGGGGACCCTACGAG.

Comments on this clone: The sequence runs out 3 residues before the end of the CDR3; the remainder is reconstructed from the germline J gene. The chain carries TRBV7-3 and TRBJ2-3, with 12 bases identical to TRBD1. The CDR3 is 16 amino acids. Germline assignment: CDR1 SGHTA and CDR2 FQGTGA. The CDR3 here is CASSPGTGGAGETQYF. The part of the CDR3 DNA that was read is TGTGCCAGCAGCCCCGGGACAGGGGGCGCTGGAGAGACG. Together with reference TRBV7-3 and TRBJ2-3, the CDR3 gives the full variable domain: GAGVSQTPSNKVTEKGKYVELRCDPISGHTALYWYRQSLGQGPEFLIYFQGTGAADDSGLPNDRFFAVRPEGSVSTLKIQRTERGDSAVYLCASSPGTGGAGETQYFGPGTRLTVL.

As regards this clone: The observed sequence ends 3 residues before the CDR3 terminus, with the missing tail filled in from the germline J gene. V and J are TRBV6-1 and TRBJ2-2; D is undetermined. This CDR3 contains 13 residues. Trimming took 1 base from V and 6 from J, leaving 6 bases between them. Germline values: CDR1 MNHNS, CDR2 SASEGT. CDR3 bases read: TGTGCCAGCAGTGAAGAAAGGGCCGGGGAG. Translation: CASSEERAGE. The full CDR3 reads CASSEERAGELFF.

To note about this clone: The DNA ends 3 residues before the CDR3 does, and the rest of the CDR3 is filled in from the germline J gene. J is TRBJ2-3 and V is TRBV20-1; 14 nucleotides match TRBD2. With 6 bases clipped from V and 5 bases from J, the junction kept 4 bases outside the gene matches. CDR3 length: 14 amino acids. Germline V gene data show CDR1 as DFQATT and CDR2 as SNEGSKA (reference sequence). This chain's CDR3 is CSAQTSGRGDTQYF. The DNA read from the CDR3 is TGCAGTGCCCAGACTAGCGGGAGGGGAGATACG.

To note about this clone: The observed sequence ends 3 residues before the CDR3 terminus, with the missing tail filled in from the germline J gene. V usage is TRBV5-4 and J usage is TRBJ1-2, with D perhaps matching TRBD1 (5 bases). V lost 4 bases and J 4 bases, leaving 17 bases between the germline ends. The CDR3 covers 15 residues. Germline V gives CDR1 SGHNT, CDR2 YYREEE (reference sequence). The covered CDR3 bases are TGTGCCAGCAGCCCAGGACAAAGGCCCCTCTATGGC. Translation gives CASSPGQRPLYG. The whole CDR3 reads CASSPGQRPLYGYTF.

The CDR3 DNA, read in part, is TGTGCCAGCAGCTTACTACAGGGGGCCGGCGGGGAG. This encodes CASSLLQGAGGE. The whole CDR3 protein is CASSLLQGAGGELFF. The rearrangement uses TRBV7-2 and TRBJ2-2; 9 bases are shared with TRBD1. The read stops 3 residues short of the end of the CDR3; the missing end is completed from the germline J gene. From germline, CDR1 is SGHTA and CDR2 FQGNSA. The CDR3 has 15 amino acids. The V segment lost 2 bases and the J segment 7 bases; nucleotides outside the gene matches: 5.

A remark on this clone: The missing CDR3 end, 3 residues past where the read stops, is filled in from the germline J gene. This chain joins TRBV20-1 and TRBJ2-4, with 9 bases that match TRBD1. The germline CDR1 and CDR2 sequences are DFQATT and SNEGSKA (reference sequence). The CDR3 is 14 amino acids. V was pared by 3 bases and J by 9 bases, with 9 bases of the junction left unmatched. CDR3 DNA (partial): TGCAGTGCTAGCTCAGACAGGGGGTTCGGCATT. It translates to CSASSDRGFGI. From start to end, the CDR3 is CSASSDRGFGIQYF.

As to this clone: Read data end 3 residues before the CDR3 end; the end is taken from the germline J gene. The chain recombines TRBV19 with TRBJ2-2, with TRBD1 matching 11 bases. With V trimmed by 7 bases and J by 7 bases, 8 bases remained unmatched. The V gene's germline CDR1 is LNHDA and CDR2 SQIVND (reference sequence). This CDR3 is 15 amino acids long. CDR3 amino acids: CASTTGQGANGELFF. CDR3 DNA (partial): TGTGCCAGTACTACAGGACAGGGGGCGAACGGGGAG.

Partial CDR3 DNA: TGCGCCAGCAGCCCGGGACAGCCGCCCTACGAG. Translating it yields CASSPGQPPYE. The entire CDR3 is CASSPGQPPYEQYF. The chain carries TRBV5-1 and TRBJ2-7; 7 positions match TRBD1. The read falls 3 residues short of the CDR3 end, and the missing part is taken from the germline J gene. Germline V gives CDR1 SGHRS, CDR2 YFSETQ. V shed 4 bases, J shed 2 bases, and the junction held 6 bases outside the gene matches. The CDR3 covers 14 residues.

CDR3 loop: CASTTPTGGNQPQYF. CDR3 DNA (partial): TGTGCCAGTACCACCCCCACAGGGGGCAATCAGCCG. The chain combines TRBV19 with TRBJ2-3, with 9 bases that match TRBD1. The read halts 3 residues ahead of the CDR3 end, with the missing end drawn from the germline J gene. The CDR3 totals 15 residues. Germline assignment: CDR1 LNHDA and CDR2 SQIVND (reference sequence).

Concerning this clone: The observed sequence ends 3 residues before the CDR3 terminus, with the missing tail filled in from the germline J gene. V usage is TRBV20-1 and J usage is TRBJ2-5, with D uncertain. The CDR3 contains 17 residues. CDR1 is DFQATT, CDR2 SNEGSKA, per germline (reference sequence). V was clipped by 2 bases and J by 2 bases, with 21 bases between them. CDR3 region: CSARPTHTNTRQETQYF. The sequenced CDR3 bases are TGCAGTGCTAGACCGACACACACAAATACTCGACAAGAGACC.

Of note for this clone: The read ends 3 residues early relative to the CDR3; the germline J gene fills the gap. The V call is TRBV6-2 or TRBV6-3, the J call TRBJ2-3, with D possibly TRBD2 on 6 matching bases. Germline CDR1 reads MNHEY; CDR2 reads SVGEGT. V lost 8 bases, J lost 4 bases, and 13 bases lay in between. This CDR3 is built from 13 residues. The chain's CDR3 is CASSRGISDTQYF. The CDR3 bases that were read are TGTGCCAGCTCTCGGGGGATTTCAGATACG.

In the case of this clone: The read stops 3 residues short of the end of the CDR3; the missing end is completed from the germline J gene. This chain uses TRBV5-1 with TRBJ2-7, with D perhaps TRBD2 (5 bases). V lost 7 bases and J lost 6, with 20 bases in between. The CDR3 loop spans 14 amino acids. Germline V CDR1 and CDR2: SGHRS, YFSETQ. The CDR3 sequence: CASRPHGDSGEQYF. The sequenced part of the CDR3 DNA is TGCGCCAGCCGCCCCCACGGGGATAGTGGCGAG.

On this clone itself: The CDR3 end lies 3 residues beyond the end of the read and is filled in from the germline J gene. The V and J genes are TRBV7-9 and TRBJ1-2; tentatively, D is TRBD1 (6 bases). The V gene's germline CDR1 is SEHNR and CDR2 FQNEAQ (reference sequence). This CDR3 is built from 14 residues. CDR3 sequence: CASSLDHRDYDYTF. The covered CDR3 bases are TGTGCCAGCAGCTTAGATCACAGGGACTACGAC. Drawing the rest from reference TRBV7-9 and TRBJ1-2, the complete variable domain is DTGVSQNPRHKITKRGQNVTFRCDPISEHNRLYWYRQTLGQGPEFLTYFQNEAQLEKSRLLSDRFSAERPKGSFSTLEIQRTEQGDSAMYLCASSLDHRDYDYTFGSGTRLTVV.